This entry concerns a single TCR beta chain. Its antigen is unidentified. Alongside a J-beta primer mix, a sample-barcoded 5' primer served in a second PCR lasting 7 to 11 cycles. One entry per CDR3 protein results from TCRdb running MiXCR on the 5' RACE reads. Of about 730,000 distinct CDR3 sequences in the sample, approximately 43% were seen once. This record belongs to a study of blood T cells in healthy people across ages. The individuals who served as donors were healthy Caucasians living in Russia, aged roughly 6 to 100. Study conclusions and caveats: Per-million-T-cell TCR beta diversity fell roughly linearly with age.

The CDR3 loop spans 13 amino acids. Trimming removed 5 bases from V and 5 bases from J, with 10 bases in between. Germline assignment: CDR1 SGHTA and CDR2 FQGTGA. V usage is TRBV7-3 and J usage is TRBJ2-1, with D uncertain. The receptor was isolated from a woman aged 60 to 75 in good health. The sample consisted of blood. The CDR3, as DNA: TGTGCCAGCAGCGTGTGTTTCGACAATGAGCAGTTCTTC. This translates into CASSVCFDNEQFF.